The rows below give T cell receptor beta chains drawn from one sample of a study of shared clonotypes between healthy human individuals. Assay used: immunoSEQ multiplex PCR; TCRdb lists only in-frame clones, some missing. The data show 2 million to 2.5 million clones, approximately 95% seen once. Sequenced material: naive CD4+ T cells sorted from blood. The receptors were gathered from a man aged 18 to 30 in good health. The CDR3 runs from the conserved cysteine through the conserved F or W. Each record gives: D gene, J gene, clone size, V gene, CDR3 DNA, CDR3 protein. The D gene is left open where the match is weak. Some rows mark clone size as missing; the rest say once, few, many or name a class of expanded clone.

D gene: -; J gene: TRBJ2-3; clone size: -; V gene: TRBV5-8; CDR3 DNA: TGTGCCAGCAGCCGGATCGATACGCAGTATTTT; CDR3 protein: CASSRIDTQYF
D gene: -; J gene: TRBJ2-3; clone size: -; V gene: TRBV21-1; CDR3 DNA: TGTGCCAGCAGCAAAGGGTTAGTCAAGGATACGCAGTATTTT; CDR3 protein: CASSKGLVKDTQYF
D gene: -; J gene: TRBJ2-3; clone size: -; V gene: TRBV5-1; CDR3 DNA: TGCGCCAGCAGCTTGGTGGGGGCCAGCACAGATACGCAGTATTTT; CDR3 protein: CASSLVGASTDTQYF
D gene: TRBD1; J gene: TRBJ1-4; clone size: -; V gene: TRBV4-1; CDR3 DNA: TGCGCCAGCAGCCTAGGGCAGGGGGATGAAAAACTGTTTTTT; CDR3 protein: CASSLGQGDEKLFF
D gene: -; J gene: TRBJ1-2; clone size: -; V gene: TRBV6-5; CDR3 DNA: TGTGCCAGCAGCCGAGGGGGGAGGTATGGCTACACCTTC; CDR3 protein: CASSRGGRYGYTF
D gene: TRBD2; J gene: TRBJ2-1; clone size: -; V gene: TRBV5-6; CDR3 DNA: TGTGCCAGCAGCTTGCGCGGACTAGCGGGAAATGAGCAGTTCTTC; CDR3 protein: CASSLRGLAGNEQFF
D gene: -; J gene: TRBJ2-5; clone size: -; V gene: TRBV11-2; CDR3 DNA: TGTGCCAGCAGCTCCGGTTTACGGGGCAAATTAGAGACCCAGTACTTC; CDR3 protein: CASSSGLRGKLETQYF
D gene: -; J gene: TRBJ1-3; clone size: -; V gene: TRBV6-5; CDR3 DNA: TGTGCCAGCAGTTACTCTGGGGGTCCCGGAAACACCATATATTTT; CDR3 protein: CASSYSGGPGNTIYF
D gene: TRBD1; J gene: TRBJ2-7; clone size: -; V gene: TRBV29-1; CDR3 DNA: TGCAGCGTTGAGGTGGGGACAGCGAATGGGGAGCAGTACTTC; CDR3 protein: CSVEVGTANGEQYF
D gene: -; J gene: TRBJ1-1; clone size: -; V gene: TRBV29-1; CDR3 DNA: TGCAGCGTTGCGGAGGGTAAAAACACTGAAGCTTTCTTT; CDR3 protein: CSVAEGKNTEAFF
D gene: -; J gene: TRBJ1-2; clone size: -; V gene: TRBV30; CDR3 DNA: TGTGCCTGGGCAGGACACTATGGCTACACCTTC; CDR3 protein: CAWAGHYGYTF
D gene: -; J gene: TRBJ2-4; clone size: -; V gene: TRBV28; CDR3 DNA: TGTGCCAGCAGTCCCCACCGAGGAGGTCGGCTTGGAAACATTCAGTACTTC; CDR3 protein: CASSPHRGGRLGNIQYF
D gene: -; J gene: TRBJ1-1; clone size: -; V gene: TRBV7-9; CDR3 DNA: TGTGCCAGCAGCTACCACAGGGAAGACACTGAAGCTTTCTTT; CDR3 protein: CASSYHREDTEAFF
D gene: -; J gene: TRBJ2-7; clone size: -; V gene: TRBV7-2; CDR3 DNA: TGTGCCAGCAGCTTAGCAGGTAGCTGGGAGCAGTACTTC; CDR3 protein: CASSLAGSWEQYF
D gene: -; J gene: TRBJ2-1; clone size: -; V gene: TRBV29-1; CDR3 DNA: TGCAGCGTTGGCCTTTGGGCCAACAATGAGCAGTTCTTC; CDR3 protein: CSVGLWANNEQFF
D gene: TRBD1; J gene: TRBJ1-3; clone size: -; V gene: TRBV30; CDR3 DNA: TGTGCCTGGTCCCGGGACAGGGTTTCTGGAAACACCATATATTTT; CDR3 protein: CAWSRDRVSGNTIYF
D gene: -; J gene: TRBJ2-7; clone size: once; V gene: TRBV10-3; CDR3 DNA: TGTGCCATCAGTGAGTCAGGGTCCTCCTACGAGCAGTACTTC; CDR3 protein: CAISESGSSYEQYF
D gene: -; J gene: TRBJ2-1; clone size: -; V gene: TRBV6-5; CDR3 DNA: TGTGCCAGCAGTTCAAATCAGGGTGATAATGAGCAGTTCTTC; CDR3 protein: CASSSNQGDNEQFF
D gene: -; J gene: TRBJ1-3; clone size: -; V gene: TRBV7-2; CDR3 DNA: TGTGCCAGCAGCCTAGACATTAAACTCTCTGGAAACACCATATATTTT; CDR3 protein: CASSLDIKLSGNTIYF
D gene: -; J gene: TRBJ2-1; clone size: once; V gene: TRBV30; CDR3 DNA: TGTGCCTGGACCGATAGGGGCCATGAGCAGTTCTTC; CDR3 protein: CAWTDRGHEQFF
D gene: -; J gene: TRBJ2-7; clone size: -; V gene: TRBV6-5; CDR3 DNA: TGTGCCAGCAGTTCTCGATCGGTGGGGTCCTACGAGCAGTACTTC; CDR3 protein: CASSSRSVGSYEQYF
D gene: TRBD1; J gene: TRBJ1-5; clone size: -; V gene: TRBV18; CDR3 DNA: TGTGCCAGCTCACCAAACACAGGGGATCAGCCCCAGCATTTT; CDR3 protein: CASSPNTGDQPQHF
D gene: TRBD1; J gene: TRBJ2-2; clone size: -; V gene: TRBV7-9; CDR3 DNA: TGTGCCAGCACCCTGGACAGGGCCGCCGGGGAGCTGTTTTTT; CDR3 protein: CASTLDRAAGELFF
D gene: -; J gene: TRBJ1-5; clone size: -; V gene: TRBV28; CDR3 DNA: TGTGCCAGCAGTTTATCAGGGGCGGGGAATCAGCCCCAGCATTTT; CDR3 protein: CASSLSGAGNQPQHF
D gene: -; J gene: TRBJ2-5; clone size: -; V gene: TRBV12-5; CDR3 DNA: TGTGCTAGTTCCGGGGATCGGCAAGAGACCCAGTACTTC; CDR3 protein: CASSGDRQETQYF
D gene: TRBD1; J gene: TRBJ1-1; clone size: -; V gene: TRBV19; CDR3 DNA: TGTGCCAGTAGTATAGTCGGGACAGTTAACACTGAAGCTTTCTTT; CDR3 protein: CASSIVGTVNTEAFF
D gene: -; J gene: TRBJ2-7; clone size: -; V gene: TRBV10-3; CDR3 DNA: TGTGCCATCGCCCCCGTCCAATTATACGAGCAGTACTTC; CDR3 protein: CAIAPVQLYEQYF
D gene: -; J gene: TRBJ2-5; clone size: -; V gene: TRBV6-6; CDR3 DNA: TGTGCCAGCAGTTACTCGAGTAGGAGGGACCAAGAGACCCAGTACTTC; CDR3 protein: CASSYSSRRDQETQYF
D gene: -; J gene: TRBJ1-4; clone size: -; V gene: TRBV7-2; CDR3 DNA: TGTGCCAGCACCCGGGACCCGCGTGAAAAACTGTTTTTT; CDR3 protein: CASTRDPREKLFF
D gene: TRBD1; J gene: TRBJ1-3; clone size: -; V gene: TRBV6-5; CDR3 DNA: TGTGCCAGCAGTTACTGGACAGGCTCTGGAAACACCATATATTTT; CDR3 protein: CASSYWTGSGNTIYF
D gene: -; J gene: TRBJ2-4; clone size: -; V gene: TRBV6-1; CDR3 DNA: TGTGCCAGCAGTGAAACTACGAAAAACATTCAGTACTTC; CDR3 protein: CASSETTKNIQYF
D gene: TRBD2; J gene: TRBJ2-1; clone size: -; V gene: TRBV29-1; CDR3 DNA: TGCAGCGCCACAACGTGGACTAGCGTTTTCAGTGAGCAGTTCTTC; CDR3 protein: CSATTWTSVFSEQFF
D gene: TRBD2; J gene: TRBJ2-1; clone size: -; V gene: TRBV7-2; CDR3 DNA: TGTGCCAGCAGCACAGCCCTTATATCGGCGGGAGGGTCCTACAATGAGCAGTTCTTC; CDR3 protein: CASSTALISAGGSYNEQFF
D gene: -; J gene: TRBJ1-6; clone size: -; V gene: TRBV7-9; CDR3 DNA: TGTGCCAGCAGCTTAGACAGGGCCCATTCACCCCTCCACTTT; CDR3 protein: CASSLDRAHSPLHF
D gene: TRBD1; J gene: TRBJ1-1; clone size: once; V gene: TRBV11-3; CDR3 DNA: TGTGCCAGCAGCCCTAGACAGGGGGTGAACACTGAAGCTTTCTTT; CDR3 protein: CASSPRQGVNTEAFF
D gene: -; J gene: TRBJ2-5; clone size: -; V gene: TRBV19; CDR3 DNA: TGTGCCAGTAGTATAGATGGGCTAGGGGACCAAGAGACCCAGTACTTC; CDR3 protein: CASSIDGLGDQETQYF
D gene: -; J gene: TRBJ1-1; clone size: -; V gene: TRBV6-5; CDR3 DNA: TGTGCCAGCAGAATGGACCCAACGCGGACTGAAGCTTTCTTT; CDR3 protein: CASRMDPTRTEAFF
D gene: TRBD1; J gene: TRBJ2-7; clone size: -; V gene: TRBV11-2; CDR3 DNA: TGTGCCAGCAGCTTAATAGGCAGGGGGCACTCCGAGCAGTACTTC; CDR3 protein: CASSLIGRGHSEQYF
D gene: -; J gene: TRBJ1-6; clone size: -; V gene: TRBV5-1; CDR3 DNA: TGCGCCAGCAGCAACCCTAGGGACCGGGATAATTCACCCCTCCACTTT; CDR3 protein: CASSNPRDRDNSPLHF
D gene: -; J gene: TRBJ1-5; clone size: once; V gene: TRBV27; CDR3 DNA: TGTGCCAGCAGTTGGGAATACAATCAGCCCCAGCATTTT; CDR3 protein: CASSWEYNQPQHF
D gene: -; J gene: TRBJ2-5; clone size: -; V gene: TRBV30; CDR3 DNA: TGTGCCTGGAGTGATTTGGAGACCCAGTACTTC; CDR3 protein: CAWSDLETQYF
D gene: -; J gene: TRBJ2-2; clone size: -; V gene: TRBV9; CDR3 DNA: TGTGCCAGCAGCGTAGGCGCAGGGCTTAACACCGGGGAGCTGTTTTTT; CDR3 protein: CASSVGAGLNTGELFF
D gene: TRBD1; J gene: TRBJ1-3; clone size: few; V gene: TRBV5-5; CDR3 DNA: TGTGCCAGCAGACCGGGACAGGGGAGGACTGGAAACACCATATATTTT; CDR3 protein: CASRPGQGRTGNTIYF
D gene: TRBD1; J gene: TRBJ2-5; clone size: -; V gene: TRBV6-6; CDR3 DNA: TGTGCCAGCAGTTACTTGGACAGGGGCGAGACCCAGTACTTC; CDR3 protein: CASSYLDRGETQYF
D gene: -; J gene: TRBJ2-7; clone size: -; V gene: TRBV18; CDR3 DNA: TGTGCCAGCTCACTAGGGGGGTCCGGGACTACCTACGAGCAGTACTTC; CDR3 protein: CASSLGGSGTTYEQYF
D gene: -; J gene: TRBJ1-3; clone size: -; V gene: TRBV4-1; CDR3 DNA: TGCGCCAGCAGCCAAGATCGACAGATTGGAAACACCATATATTTT; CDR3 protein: CASSQDRQIGNTIYF